One sample yielded the 7 T cell receptor beta chains listed below, sequenced in a study of blood T cell repertoires in COVID-19. TCRdb's table, derived via immunoSEQ multiplex PCR, lists solely in-frame clones and lacks some. The data contain over 55,000 clones, around 79% of them seen just once; the ten biggest clones take up roughly 36%. The sequencing sample was made of peripheral blood. These receptors all stem from a woman aged 70-85 years with acute or convalescent COVID-19.

The V gene is TRBV19, the J gene TRBJ1-1; tentative D call: TRBD1 (6 bases). This CDR3 contains 13 residues. V lost 8 bases, J lost 3 bases, and 13 bases lay in between. CDR1 and CDR2 (germline): LNHDA, SQIVND (reference sequence). The CDR3 DNA sequence: TGTGCCAGTTTTAAGGGGGTATACACTGAAGCTTTCTTT. Its translation: CASFKGVYTEAFF. The entire variable domain, with the rest obtained from reference TRBV19 and TRBJ1-1, is as follows: DGGITQSPKYLFRKEGQNVTLSCEQNLNHDAMYWYRQDPGQGLRLIYYSQIVNDFQKGDIAEGYSVSREKKESFPLTVTSAQKNPTAFYLCASFKGVYTEAFFGQGTRLTVV.

V is TRBV3-1 (or the pseudogene TRBV3-2) and J is TRBJ1-1; D is uncertain. V was pared by 4 bases and J by 4 bases, with 13 bases between. The germline V gene has CDR1 LGHDT and CDR2 YNNKEL (reference sequence). The CDR3 covers 14 residues. CDR3 sequence (DNA): TGTGCCAGCAGCCGACAAGGAGGAGTCACTGAAGCTTTCTTT. This sequence encodes CASSRQGGVTEAFF.

The chain uses TRBV6-2 or TRBV6-3 and TRBJ2-2; the match to TRBD1 covers 10 bases. The CDR3 extends over 20 amino acids. CDR1 is MNHEY and CDR2 is SVGEGT in the germline V gene. V shed 4 bases and J 1 base; nucleotides not matched to a gene: 15. DNA for the CDR3: TGTGCCAGCAGTTCACCACCTTCCGGGACAGGGGCGCTGAACACCGGGGAGCTGTTTTTT. This sequence encodes CASSSPPSGTGALNTGELFF.

This rearrangement joins TRBV7-9 to TRBJ1-1; D uncertain. The CDR3 spans 14 residues. V dropped 1 base and J dropped 5 bases, with 11 bases sitting between them. The germline gives CDR1 SEHNR, CDR2 FQNEAQ (reference sequence). The CDR3 here is CASSLGEKRTEAFF. The CDR3 DNA is TGTGCCAGCAGCTTAGGGGAGAAGAGGACTGAAGCTTTCTTT.

The chain links TRBV7-8 to TRBJ2-1; 12 bases align to TRBD2. V shed 2 bases and J 9 bases; nucleotides not matched to a gene: 8. CDR3 length equals 16 residues. The germline gives CDR1 SGHVS, CDR2 FQNEAQ. DNA of the CDR3: TGTGCCAGCAGCTTAAGGCTAGCGGGGGGGCATGGTGAGCAGTTCTTC. It encodes CASSLRLAGGHGEQFF.

The chain carries TRBV7-2 and TRBJ1-4; no clear D gene. The germline V gene encodes CDR1 SGHTA and CDR2 FQGNSA. CDR3 size: 13 residues. Trimming removed 4 bases from V and 7 bases from J, with 10 bases in between. CDR3 DNA: TGTGCCAGCAGCTCCCGGGGTCCTGAAAAACTGTTTTTT. Its protein product is CASSSRGPEKLFF.

V is TRBV6-2 or TRBV6-3 and J is TRBJ1-5; D may be TRBD1 (5 bases). V was trimmed by 4 bases and J by 0 bases, leaving 7 bases between them. Germline V CDR1 and CDR2: MNHEY, SVGEGT. The CDR3 length is 14 residues. CDR3 amino acids: CASSFTGSNQPQHF. The CDR3 region has the DNA TGTGCCAGCAGTTTTACAGGTAGCAATCAGCCCCAGCATTTT.